The 25 T cell receptor beta chains reported below all come from one sample, sequenced in a study of cytomegalovirus exposure and HLA in healthy donors. Sequenced by immunoSEQ multiplex PCR; TCRdb stores in-frame clones only, minus some. The sample has 200,000 to 250,000 clones; around nine tenths are singletons. Material: PBMCs. Every receptor here comes from a woman aged 18-29 years in good health and CMV-seropositive.

The genes are TRBV27 and TRBJ2-3; TRBD1 aligns across 9 bases. CDR3 length: 16 residues. The trim removed 5 bases at V and 3 bases at J, leaving 9 bases unmatched. Germline V lookup: CDR1 MNHEY, CDR2 SMNVEV (reference sequence). The CDR3 reads CASSTGTGFGTDTQYF. CDR3 in DNA: TGTGCCAGCAGTACCGGGACAGGGTTCGGTACAGATACGCAGTATTTT.

This clone has a single count. The chain carries TRBV27 and TRBJ2-7, with 7 bases that match TRBD2. Germline CDR1 reads MNHEY; CDR2 reads SMNVEV (reference sequence). CDR3 size: 15 residues. With 1 base clipped from V and 4 bases from J, the junction kept 7 bases outside the gene matches. CDR3 region: CASSLWAGANYEQYF. CDR3 nucleotide sequence: TGTGCCAGCAGTTTATGGGCGGGAGCTAATTACGAGCAGTACTTC.

This rearrangement joins TRBV5-1 to TRBJ2-7, with TRBD2 identical over 7 bases. Per germline, CDR1 SGHRS and CDR2 YFSETQ. V dropped 4 bases and J dropped 2; count of bases not matched to a gene: 6. The CDR3 runs to 14 residues. The chain's CDR3 is CASSADSGAYEQYF. The CDR3 DNA follows: TGCGCCAGCAGCGCCGACAGCGGGGCCTACGAGCAGTACTTC.

The chain is built from TRBV30 and TRBJ2-1, with D possibly TRBD2 on 5 matching bases. Trimming removed 1 base from V and 0 bases from J, with 7 bases in between. Germline CDR1 is GTSNPN and CDR2 is SVGIG (reference sequence). The CDR3 is 14 amino acids. The DNA of the CDR3 is TGTGCCTGGAGTGCGGGGAGCTCCTACAATGAGCAGTTCTTC. Amino acids: CAWSAGSSYNEQFF.

The V call is TRBV11-2, the J call TRBJ2-7, with no clear D. V lost 6 bases, J lost 0 bases, and 15 bases lay in between. CDR1 and CDR2 (germline): SGHAT, FQNNGV. CDR3 length: 15 residues. CDR3: CASRFNSFLSYEQYF. DNA for the CDR3: TGTGCCAGCAGATTTAACAGTTTCCTCTCCTACGAGCAGTACTTC.

The V and J genes are TRBV5-4 and TRBJ2-7; a possible D gene is TRBD2 (7 bases). The CDR3 spans 15 residues. V was shortened by 0 bases and J by 6 bases, with 16 bases between the two germline ends. Germline values: CDR1 SGHNT, CDR2 YYREEE (reference sequence). CDR3 sequence (DNA): TGTGCCAGCAGCTTGGGACTGACGGGGGGCTCCGAGCAGTACTTC. Amino acids: CASSLGLTGGSEQYF. Full variable domain (outside the CDR3, taken from reference TRBV5-4 and TRBJ2-7): ETGVTQSPTHLIKTRGQQVTLRCSSQSGHNTVSWYQQALGQGPQFIFQYYREEENGRGNFPPRFSGLQFPNYSSELNVNALELDDSALYLCASSLGLTGGSEQYFGPGTRLTVT.

This clone turned up a few times. The V gene is TRBV14, the J gene TRBJ1-5; D not resolved. Trimming removed 2 bases at V and 7 bases at J, with 12 bases between. Germline loops: CDR1 SGHDN, CDR2 FVKESK. The CDR3 is made up of 14 amino acids. The CDR3 loop reads CASSQTLVGQPQHF. The CDR3 DNA follows: TGTGCCAGCAGCCAAACCCTAGTCGGGCAGCCCCAGCATTTT.

The V gene is TRBV14, the J gene TRBJ2-3; D might be TRBD1 (6 bases). V was pared by 4 bases and J by 4 bases, with 24 bases between. CDR1 SGHDN and CDR2 FVKESK come from the germline V gene. The CDR3 has 18 amino acids. The CDR3 nucleotides are TGTGCCAGCAGCCTCTTGACAGGAGCGGTGTTTGGGTCAGATACGCAGTATTTT. The encoded protein is CASSLLTGAVFGSDTQYF.

CDR3 bases: TGTGCCAGCAGCGTAGAAGGAGGGACTAGCAGTACAGATACGCAGTATTTT. Encoded protein: CASSVEGGTSSTDTQYF. V usage is TRBV9 and J usage is TRBJ2-3, with 9 bases fitting TRBD2. V trimming: 0 bases; J trimming: 3 bases; junction bases outside the gene matches: 8. This CDR3 comprises 17 residues. Germline V gene lookup returns CDR1 SGDLS and CDR2 YYNGEE.

V and J are TRBV6-5 and TRBJ2-7; 9 nucleotides agree with TRBD1. V trimming: 2 bases; J trimming: 2 bases; junction bases outside the gene matches: 1. Per germline, CDR1 MNHEY and CDR2 SVGAGI. The CDR3 runs to 14 residues. CDR3 sequence: CASSYGTGPYEQYF. The CDR3 DNA sequence: TGTGCCAGCAGTTACGGGACAGGGCCCTACGAGCAGTACTTC.

The rearrangement uses TRBV7-3 and TRBJ1-2, with a possible D match to TRBD1 (5 bases). Germline assignment: CDR1 SGHTA and CDR2 FQGTGA. The CDR3 has 13 residues. The ends were cut back, 3 bases at V and 4 bases at J, with 9 bases in the middle. This chain's CDR3 is CASSFNRPYGYTF. CDR3 DNA: TGTGCCAGCAGCTTTAACAGGCCCTATGGCTACACCTTC.

This clone was seen only a few times. This chain's CDR3 is CASSDVRAYGYTF. In DNA, the CDR3 is TGTGCCAGCAGTGATGTCAGGGCCTATGGCTACACCTTC. The chain employs TRBV6-1 and TRBJ1-2, with a tentative D call TRBD1 (5 bases). The germline gives CDR1 MNHNS, CDR2 SASEGT. The CDR3 has 13 residues. The germline V and J ends were trimmed by 3 bases and 4 bases, with 9 bases remaining between them.

This chain connects TRBV6-1 to TRBJ1-1, with 8 bases matching TRBD1. V lost 6 bases, J lost 11 bases, and 11 bases stayed unmatched. CDR1 is MNHNS, CDR2 SASEGT, per germline. The CDR3 sequence is 13 residues long. The chain's CDR3 is CASSLDRDLFAFF. As DNA, the CDR3 is TGTGCCAGCAGCCTGGACAGGGACTTATTCGCTTTCTTT.

A remark on this clone: This sample includes further DNA sequences coding for the same CDR3. The chain recombines TRBV18 with TRBJ1-1; tentative D call: TRBD1 (5 bases). The length of the CDR3 is 13 residues. Trimming took off 6 bases at V and 1 base at J, with 9 bases between the two ends. Per the germline V gene, CDR1 is KGHSH and CDR2 is LQKENI. The CDR3 DNA is TGTGCCAGCTCGCGGGACTGGAACACTGAAGCTTTCTTT. Translated, it gives CASSRDWNTEAFF.

There are a few counts of this clone. Different DNA sequences within this sample yield the same CDR3. V is TRBV5-1 and J is TRBJ1-5, with TRBD1 identical over 7 bases. Germline CDR1 reads SGHRS; CDR2 reads YFSETQ. The CDR3 covers 14 residues. The V gene end was trimmed by 1 base and the J gene end by 4 bases; junction bases not matched to a gene: 2. The CDR3 loop is CASSLTGENQPQHF. CDR3 coding DNA: TGCGCCAGCAGCTTGACAGGGGAGAATCAGCCCCAGCATTTT.

V is TRBV6-1 and J is TRBJ2-7; D remains unclear. With 8 bases removed from V and 1 base from J, the gap between germline ends came to 12 bases. CDR1 is MNHNS and CDR2 is SASEGT in the germline V gene. The CDR3 consists of 13 residues. CDR3 sequence reads: CASQASESYEQYF. The CDR3 DNA is TGTGCCAGCCAGGCCAGTGAATCCTACGAGCAGTACTTC.

The chain couples TRBV7-2 to TRBJ2-5, with 12 bases identical to TRBD2. V lost 6 bases and J lost 5; bases outside the gene matches: 10. Germline assignment: CDR1 SGHTA and CDR2 FQGNSA. CDR3 length equals 16 residues. CDR3 sequence: CASRQTSGSSGETQYF. The CDR3 region has the DNA TGTGCCAGCAGACAGACTAGCGGGAGTAGTGGGGAGACCCAGTACTTC.

This chain links TRBV5-4 with TRBJ1-1; 8 bases match TRBD1. The trim removed 3 bases at V and 1 base at J, leaving 8 bases unmatched. The CDR3 consists of 16 residues. The germline gives CDR1 SGHNT, CDR2 YYREEE (reference sequence). For the CDR3, the DNA is TGTGCCAGCAGCTCAAAAACAGGGGGGGGGAACACTGAAGCTTTCTTT. Translated, it gives CASSSKTGGGNTEAFF.

This clone was picked up one time. The V and J genes are TRBV4-1 and TRBJ2-5; 7 bases fit TRBD2. In germline, CDR1 is MGHRA, CDR2 YSYEKL. V shed 1 base and J 5 bases; nucleotides not matched to a gene: 4. The CDR3 extends over 14 amino acids. CDR3 amino acids: CASSQVGGTETQYF. DNA of the CDR3: TGCGCCAGCAGCCAAGTGGGGGGGACCGAGACCCAGTACTTC.

The chain recombines TRBV7-3 with TRBJ1-2; no clear D. V lost 5 bases and J 0 bases, leaving 7 bases between the germline ends. The CDR3 has 13 residues. CDR1 and CDR2 (germline): SGHTA, FQGTGA. CDR3 coding DNA: TGTGCCAGCAGCCGCGGGGCTAACTATGGCTACACCTTC. Its translation is CASSRGANYGYTF.

This clone was observed once. Germline and junction disagree at one end, which may indicate a read error. The CDR3 spells CASSRTSGHQGTQYF. CDR3 nucleotide sequence: TGTGCCAGTTCCCGGACTAGCGGACATCAAGGGACCCAGTACTTC. The genes are TRBV11-2 and TRBJ2-5; 10 bases map to TRBD2. The CDR3 runs to 15 residues. Germline CDR1 SGHAT, CDR2 FQNNGV.

The V call is TRBV9, the J call TRBJ2-6; D gene unclear. Germline V gene data show CDR1 as SGDLS and CDR2 as YYNGEE. This CDR3 comprises 16 residues. Trimming removed 4 bases from V and 0 bases from J, with 11 bases in between. The CDR3 spells CASSPRRVSGANVLTF. The CDR3 DNA reads TGTGCCAGCAGCCCGCGCCGCGTCTCTGGGGCCAACGTCCTGACTTTC.

This chain connects TRBV5-1 to TRBJ2-7, with 8 nucleotides matching TRBD2. Germline V gene sequence: CDR1 SGHRS, CDR2 YFSETQ. This CDR3 comprises 17 residues. V dropped 2 bases and J dropped 0; count of bases not matched to a gene: 10. The CDR3 region is CASSLTPTGTSSYEQYF. The CDR3 nucleotides are TGCGCCAGCAGCTTAACTCCGACCGGGACTAGCTCCTACGAGCAGTACTTC.

As regards this clone: The sample has other DNA sequences that encode this CDR3 too. The J gene is TRBJ1-1, the V gene TRBV5-1; tentatively, D is TRBD1 (5 bases). Per germline, CDR1 SGHRS and CDR2 YFSETQ. This CDR3 spans 14 amino acids. V lost 1 base and J 0 bases, leaving 7 bases between the germline ends. Here the CDR3 reads CASSLSGMNTEAFF. For the CDR3, the DNA is TGCGCCAGCAGCTTGTCAGGGATGAACACTGAAGCTTTCTTT.

J is TRBJ2-7 and V is TRBV7-9; 11 bases line up with TRBD1. V was pared by 6 bases and J by 4 bases, with 8 bases of the junction left unmatched. The CDR3 sequence is 15 residues long. Looked up from germline, CDR1 is SEHNR and CDR2 is FQNEAQ (reference sequence). The chain's CDR3 is CASRNTGTGGYEQYF. CDR3 nucleotides: TGTGCCAGCAGAAACACCGGGACAGGGGGGTACGAGCAGTACTTC. The full variable domain, in which reference TRBV7-9 and TRBJ2-7 provide the parts outside the CDR3, is DTGVSQNPRHKITKRGQNVTFRCDPISEHNRLYWYRQTLGQGPEFLTYFQNEAQLEKSRLLSDRFSAERPKGSFSTLEIQRTEQGDSAMYLCASRNTGTGGYEQYFGPGTRLTVT.